This is a list of T cell receptor beta chains from one sample in a study of breast tumors, draining lymph nodes, adjacent tissues. TCRdb fed the multiplex PCR reads into MiXCR, producing one record per CDR3 protein. The sample carries some 200,000 distinct CDR3 sequences, approximately 30% recorded once. The sequencing input was axillary lymph node tissue. The receptors come from a female donor with breast cancer. Some clones in this sample may be carry-over from other donors' samples. Each CDR3 is given with its conserved first and last residue. The order of the fields is clone size, J gene, CDR3 length, V gene, CDR3 protein. Expanded clones are given a class, and other clones once, few, many or no size at all.

clone_size: many
j_call: TRBJ1-4
cdr3_length: 17
v_call: TRBV4-1
cdr3_aa: CASSEDPTGTFNEKLFF

clone_size: many
j_call: TRBJ1-6
cdr3_length: 14
v_call: TRBV7-6
cdr3_aa: CASRRDSYNSPLHF

clone_size: many
j_call: TRBJ2-5
cdr3_length: 17
v_call: TRBV28
cdr3_aa: CASSLGAGLQGEETQYF

clone_size: many
j_call: TRBJ2-2
cdr3_length: 14
v_call: TRBV2
cdr3_aa: CASKGQGIAGELFF

clone_size: many
j_call: TRBJ2-2
cdr3_length: 13
v_call: TRBV11-2
cdr3_aa: CASSLAQGEELFF

clone_size: many
j_call: TRBJ2-1
cdr3_length: 13
v_call: TRBV20-1
cdr3_aa: CSRCRGPLRQQFF

clone_size: many
j_call: TRBJ1-4
cdr3_length: 13
v_call: TRBV19
cdr3_aa: CASGRRGSEKLFF

clone_size: .
j_call: TRBJ1-6
cdr3_length: 12
v_call: TRBV20-1
cdr3_aa: CSARDKDSPLHF

clone_size: many
j_call: TRBJ2-1
cdr3_length: 11
v_call: TRBV12-3/TRBV12-4
cdr3_aa: CASSPDSEQFF

clone_size: many
j_call: TRBJ2-2
cdr3_length: 14
v_call: TRBV19
cdr3_aa: CASRTSGVSGELFF

clone_size: .
j_call: TRBJ2-7
cdr3_length: 14
v_call: TRBV29-1
cdr3_aa: CSSFATGGEGEQYF

clone_size: many
j_call: TRBJ2-7
cdr3_length: 13
v_call: TRBV6-2/TRBV6-3
cdr3_aa: CASKEDRVYEQYF

clone_size: .
j_call: TRBJ2-7
cdr3_length: 15
v_call: TRBV20-1
cdr3_aa: CSARRQLGTRSEQYF

clone_size: many
j_call: TRBJ2-5
cdr3_length: 14
v_call: TRBV5-5
cdr3_aa: CASSLGRGKETQYF

clone_size: many
j_call: TRBJ2-5
cdr3_length: 14
v_call: TRBV7-6
cdr3_aa: CASSLAALEETQYF

clone_size: many
j_call: TRBJ1-2
cdr3_length: 14
v_call: TRBV9
cdr3_aa: CASSVGWGDYGYTF

clone_size: many
j_call: TRBJ2-3
cdr3_length: 14
v_call: TRBV7-2
cdr3_aa: CASNPPAAPDTQYF

clone_size: many
j_call: TRBJ1-2
cdr3_length: 11
v_call: TRBV12-3/TRBV12-4
cdr3_aa: CASSFNYGYTF

clone_size: many
j_call: TRBJ2-1
cdr3_length: 16
v_call: TRBV5-8
cdr3_aa: CASSLVGRTFNNEQFF

clone_size: .
j_call: TRBJ2-3
cdr3_length: 17
v_call: TRBV9
cdr3_aa: CASSVGQGTGGRDTQYF

clone_size: many
j_call: TRBJ2-3
cdr3_length: 18
v_call: TRBV29-1
cdr3_aa: CSVEGVFQDRGDTDTQYF

clone_size: many
j_call: TRBJ2-1
cdr3_length: 17
v_call: TRBV7-3
cdr3_aa: CASSLTASGGLLNEQFF